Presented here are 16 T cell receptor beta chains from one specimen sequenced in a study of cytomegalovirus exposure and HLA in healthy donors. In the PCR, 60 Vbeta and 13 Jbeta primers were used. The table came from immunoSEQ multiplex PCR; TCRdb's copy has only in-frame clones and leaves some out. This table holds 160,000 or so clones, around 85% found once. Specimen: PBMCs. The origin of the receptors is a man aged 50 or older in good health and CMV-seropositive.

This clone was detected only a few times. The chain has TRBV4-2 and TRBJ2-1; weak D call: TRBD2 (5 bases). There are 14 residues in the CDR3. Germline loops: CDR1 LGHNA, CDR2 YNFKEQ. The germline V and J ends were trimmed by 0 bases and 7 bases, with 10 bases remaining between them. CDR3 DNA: TGTGCCAGCAGCCAAGAGCTTTCGGGGAATGAGCAGTTCTTC. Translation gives CASSQELSGNEQFF.

Written as DNA, the CDR3 is TGTGCCAGCAGCTACAACAGGGGACCTAACAATGAGCAGTTCTTC. Protein: CASSYNRGPNNEQFF. The J gene is TRBJ2-1, the V gene TRBV5-4; 7 bases align to TRBD1. V shed 3 bases, J shed 5 bases, and the junction held 8 bases outside the gene matches. Germline CDR1 reads SGHNT; CDR2 reads YYREEE (reference sequence). The CDR3 is 15 residues long.

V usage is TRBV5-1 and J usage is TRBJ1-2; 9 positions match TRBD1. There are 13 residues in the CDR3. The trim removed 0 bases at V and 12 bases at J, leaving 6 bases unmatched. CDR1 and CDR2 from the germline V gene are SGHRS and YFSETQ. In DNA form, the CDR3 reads TGCGCCAGCAGCTTGGCCCGACAGGGGGAAAACACCTTC. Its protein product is CASSLARQGENTF.

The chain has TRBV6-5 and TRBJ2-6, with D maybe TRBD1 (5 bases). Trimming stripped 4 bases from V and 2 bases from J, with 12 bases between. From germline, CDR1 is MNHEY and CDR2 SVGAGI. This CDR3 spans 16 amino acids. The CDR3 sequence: CASSSGLVAGANVLTF. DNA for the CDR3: TGTGCCAGCAGTTCAGGGCTTGTGGCTGGGGCCAACGTCCTGACTTTC.

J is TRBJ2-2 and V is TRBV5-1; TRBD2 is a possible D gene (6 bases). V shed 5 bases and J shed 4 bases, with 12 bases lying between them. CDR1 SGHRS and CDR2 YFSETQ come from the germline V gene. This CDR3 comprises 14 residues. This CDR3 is CASRQTGVTGELFF. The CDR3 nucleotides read TGCGCCAGCAGACAGACGGGGGTCACCGGGGAGCTGTTTTTT.

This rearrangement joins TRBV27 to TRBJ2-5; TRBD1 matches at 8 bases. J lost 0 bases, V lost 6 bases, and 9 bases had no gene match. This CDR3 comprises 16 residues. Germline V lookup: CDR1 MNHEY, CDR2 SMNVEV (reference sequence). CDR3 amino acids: CASRRNPGQDQETQYF. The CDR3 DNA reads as TGTGCCAGCAGGAGAAACCCGGGACAGGACCAAGAGACCCAGTACTTC.

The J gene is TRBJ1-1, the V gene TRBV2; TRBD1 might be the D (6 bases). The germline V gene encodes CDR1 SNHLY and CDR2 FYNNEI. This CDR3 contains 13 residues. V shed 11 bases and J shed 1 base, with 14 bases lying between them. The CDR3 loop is CAPQGYKNTEAFF. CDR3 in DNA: TGTGCCCCACAGGGATATAAGAACACTGAAGCTTTCTTT. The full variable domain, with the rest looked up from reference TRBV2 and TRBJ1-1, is EPEVTQTPSHQVTQMGQEVILRCVPISNHLYFYWYRQILGQKVEFLVSFYNNEISEKSEIFDDQFSVERPDGSNFTLKIRSTKLEDSAMYFCAPQGYKNTEAFFGQGTRLTVV.

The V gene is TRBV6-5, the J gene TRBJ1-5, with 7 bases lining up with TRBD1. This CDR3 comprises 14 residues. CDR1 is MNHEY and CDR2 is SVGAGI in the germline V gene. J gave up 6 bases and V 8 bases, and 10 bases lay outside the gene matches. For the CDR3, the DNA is TGTGCCAGCCAGAAGGGGGCGGGTGGTCAGCCCCAGCATTTT. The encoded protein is CASQKGAGGQPQHF.

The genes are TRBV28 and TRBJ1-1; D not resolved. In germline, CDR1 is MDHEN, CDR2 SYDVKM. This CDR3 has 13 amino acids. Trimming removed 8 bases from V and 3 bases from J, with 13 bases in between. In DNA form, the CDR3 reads TGTGCCAGCTCCTTCAACGGGGACACTGAAGCTTTCTTT. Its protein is CASSFNGDTEAFF.

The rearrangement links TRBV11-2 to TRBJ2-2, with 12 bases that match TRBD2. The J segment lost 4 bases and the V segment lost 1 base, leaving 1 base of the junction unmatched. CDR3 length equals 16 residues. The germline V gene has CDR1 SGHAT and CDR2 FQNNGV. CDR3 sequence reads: CASSLGLAGVTGELFF. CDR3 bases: TGTGCCAGCAGCTTAGGACTAGCGGGAGTCACCGGGGAGCTGTTTTTT.

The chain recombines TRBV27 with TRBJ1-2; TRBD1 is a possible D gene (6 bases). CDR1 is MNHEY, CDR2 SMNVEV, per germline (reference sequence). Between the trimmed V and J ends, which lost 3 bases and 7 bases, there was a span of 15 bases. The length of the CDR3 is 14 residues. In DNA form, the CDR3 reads TGTGCCAGCAGTTTGGTAGGCGGGGGCTTTGGCTACACCTTC. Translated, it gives CASSLVGGGFGYTF.

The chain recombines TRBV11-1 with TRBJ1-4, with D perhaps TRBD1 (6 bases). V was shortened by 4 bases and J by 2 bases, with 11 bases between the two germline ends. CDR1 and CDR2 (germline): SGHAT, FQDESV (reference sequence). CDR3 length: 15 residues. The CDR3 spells CASSSTGSTNEKLFF. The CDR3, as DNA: TGTGCCAGCAGCTCCACAGGGTCGACTAATGAAAAACTGTTTTTT. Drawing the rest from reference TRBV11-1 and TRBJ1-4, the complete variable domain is EAEVAQSPRYKITEKSQAVAFWCDPISGHATLYWYRQILGQGPELLVQFQDESVVDDSQLPKDRFSAERLKGVDSTLKIQPAELGDSAMYLCASSSTGSTNEKLFFGSGTQLSVL.

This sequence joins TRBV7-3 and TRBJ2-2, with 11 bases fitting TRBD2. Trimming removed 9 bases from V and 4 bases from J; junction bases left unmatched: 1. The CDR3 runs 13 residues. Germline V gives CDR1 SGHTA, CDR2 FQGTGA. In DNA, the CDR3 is TGTGCCAGTGGGACTAGCGGCACCGGGGAGCTGTTTTTT. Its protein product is CASGTSGTGELFF.

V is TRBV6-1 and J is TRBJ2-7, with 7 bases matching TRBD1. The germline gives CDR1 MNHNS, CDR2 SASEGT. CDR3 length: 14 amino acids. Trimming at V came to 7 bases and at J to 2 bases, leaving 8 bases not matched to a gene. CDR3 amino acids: CASNSGTDTYEQYF. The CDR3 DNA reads TGTGCCAGCAACTCCGGGACAGACACCTACGAGCAGTACTTC.

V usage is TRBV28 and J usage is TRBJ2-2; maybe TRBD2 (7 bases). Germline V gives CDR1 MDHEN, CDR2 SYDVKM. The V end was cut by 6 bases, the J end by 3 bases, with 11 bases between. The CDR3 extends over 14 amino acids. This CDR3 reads CASRRGGDTGELFF. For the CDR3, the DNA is TGTGCCAGCAGGAGGGGGGGAGACACCGGGGAGCTGTTTTTT.

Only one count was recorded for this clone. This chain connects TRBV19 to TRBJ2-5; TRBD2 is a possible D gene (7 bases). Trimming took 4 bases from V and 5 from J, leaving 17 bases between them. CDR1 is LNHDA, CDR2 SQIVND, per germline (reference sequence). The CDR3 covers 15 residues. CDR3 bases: TGTGCCAGTAGTAAATTCGGGGGGCGCAGGGAGACCCAGTACTTC. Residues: CASSKFGGRRETQYF. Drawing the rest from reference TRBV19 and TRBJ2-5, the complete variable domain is DGGITQSPKYLFRKEGQNVTLSCEQNLNHDAMYWYRQDPGQGLRLIYYSQIVNDFQKGDIAEGYSVSREKKESFPLTVTSAQKNPTAFYLCASSKFGGRRETQYFGPGTRLLVL.